This T cell receptor (beta chain) derives from a study of blood T cell repertoires in COVID-19. Per the germline V gene, CDR1 is KGHDR and CDR2 is SFDVKD. This CDR3 region has 17 residues. Trimming cost V 1 base and J 8 bases; bases outside gene matches: 13. The table came from immunoSEQ multiplex PCR; TCRdb's copy has only in-frame clones and leaves some out. The sample holds more than 110,000 clones; about 75% are singletons and the top ten take less than 3%. This chain uses TRBV24-1 with TRBJ1-1; 9 bases align to TRBD1. The sequence came from a woman aged 50 to 65 who had recovered from COVID-19. The specimen was PBMCs or T cells enriched from blood (not recorded which). The CDR3 spells CATSDFLQGATLKEAFF. The CDR3 DNA is TGTGCCACCAGTGATTTCCTACAGGGGGCGACTCTAAAAGAAGCTTTCTTT.